This note documents a single TCR beta chain sequence. This specimen belongs to a study of blood T cell repertoires in COVID-19. The CDR3 is made up of 16 amino acids. Under the authors' procedure: Estimates of nucleated cell counts were drawn from the amplification of reference gene primers. Profiling relied on immunoSEQ multiplex PCR, and the TCRdb table lists in-frame clones only, not all of them. For V, J and clone size, that table is used; D and trimming come from the DNA. The repertoire holds around 200,000 clones, with roughly 84% as singletons. Seattle patients were enrolled during active infection and followed longitudinally.

The TCR comes from a middle-aged woman with COVID-19, enrolled during active disease. The rearrangement joins TRBV21-1 to TRBJ1-2. TRBV21-1 is a documented pseudogene. Sequencing was carried out using peripheral blood. This CDR3 is CASSEGGGRPTYGYTF. The CDR3 nucleotides read TGTGCCAGCAGCGAAGGGGGGGGCCGTCCTACCTATGGCTACACCTTC.